This TCR beta chain was captured in a study of blood T cell repertoires in COVID-19. Overall study context: Samples came from the United States, Italy and Spain, spanning acute and convalescent COVID-19. T cells, B-cell-depleted T cells, or PBMCs provided the cDNA or gDNA that served as material.

In the original analysis: Reference gene primers were amplified, and this amplification served to estimate nucleated cell counts. Assay: immunoSEQ multiplex PCR; the TCRdb copy retains only in-frame clones and omits some. From that table come the V and J calls and clone size; the DNA was used to work out D and trimming. Among tens of thousands of clones listed, 78% were seen once. Patients of the Seattle cohort, enrolled during active infection, were followed longitudinally. The germline gives CDR1 LGHDT, CDR2 YNNKEL (reference sequence). The CDR3 sequence is 12 residues long. The V gene end was trimmed by 0 bases and the J gene end by 15 bases; junction bases not matched to a gene: 5.

The clonotype was recovered from a man aged 65 to 79 with COVID-19, enrolled during active disease. The gene calls are TRBV3-1 (or the pseudogene TRBV3-2) and TRBJ2-1; 7 bases align to TRBD1. The sample taken for sequencing was peripheral blood. The CDR3 here is CASSQDRDRAFF. The DNA of the CDR3 is TGTGCCAGCAGCCAAGACCGGGACAGAGCGTTCTTC.